This T cell receptor (beta chain) was recorded in a study of metastatic and nonmetastatic thyroid tumors. TCRdb called clones again from the PCR reads with MiXCR. Found here are tens of thousands of clones, under 30% of them singletons; the top ten hold 9% to 15%. This clone came up many times. No treatment of any kind had been given to any patient before thyroid surgery. Sequenced sample: tumor tissue. This TCR came from a male donor with papillary thyroid cancer or a benign thyroid nodule (not recorded which). Some clones in this sample may be carry-over from other donors' samples.

As DNA, the CDR3 is TGCGCCAGCAGAGGTCAGGAAGGGGCGAGTCCGGACACTGAAGCTTTCTTT. The encoded protein is CASRGQEGASPDTEAFF. The V gene is TRBV5-1, the J gene TRBJ1-1; TRBD1 might be the D (5 bases). The CDR3 has 17 amino acids. Trimming removed 5 bases at V and 3 bases at J, with 23 bases between. Germline values: CDR1 SGHRS, CDR2 YFSETQ.